This paragraph covers one TCR beta chain sequence. The germline gives CDR1 LNHDA, CDR2 SQIVND (reference sequence). V was cut by 4 bases and J by 8 bases, with 15 bases left in between. The CDR3 loop spans 14 amino acids. TCRdb reprocessed the RT-PCR reads with MiXCR, giving one entry per CDR3 protein. The table includes 150,000 or so distinct CDR3 sequences, about 24% detected once. These data originate in a study of patients and donors after allogeneic stem cell transplantation. The V gene is TRBV19, the J gene TRBJ2-1, with D tentatively TRBD1 or TRBD2 (6 bases each). The TCR originated in a human donor who was either an allogeneic HSCT recipient or a stem cell or donor lymphocyte infusion donor (not recorded which). It is not recorded whose cells these are; they may come from a transplant donor. Sequenced: blood, either unsorted or a sorted T cell fraction (not recorded which). CDR3 protein: CASSKGGGPDEQFF. CDR3 nucleotide sequence: TGTGCCAGTAGTAAGGGGGGTGGGCCGGATGAGCAGTTCTTC.